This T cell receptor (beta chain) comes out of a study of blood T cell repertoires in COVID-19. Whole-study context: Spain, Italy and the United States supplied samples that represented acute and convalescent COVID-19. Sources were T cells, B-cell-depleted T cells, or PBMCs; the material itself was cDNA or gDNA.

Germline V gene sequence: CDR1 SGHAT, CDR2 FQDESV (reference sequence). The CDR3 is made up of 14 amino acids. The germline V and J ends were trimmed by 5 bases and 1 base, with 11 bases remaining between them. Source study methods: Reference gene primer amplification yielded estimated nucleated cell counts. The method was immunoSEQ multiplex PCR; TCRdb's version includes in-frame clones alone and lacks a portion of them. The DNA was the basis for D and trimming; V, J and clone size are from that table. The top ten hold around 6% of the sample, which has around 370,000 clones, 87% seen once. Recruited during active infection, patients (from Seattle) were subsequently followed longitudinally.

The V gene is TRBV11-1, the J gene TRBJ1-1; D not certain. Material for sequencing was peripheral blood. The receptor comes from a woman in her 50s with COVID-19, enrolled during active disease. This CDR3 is CASSPHRGNTEAFF. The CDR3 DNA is TGTGCCAGCAGCCCCCACCGGGGGAACACTGAAGCTTTCTTT. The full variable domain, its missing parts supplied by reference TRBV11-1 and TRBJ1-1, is EAEVAQSPRYKITEKSQAVAFWCDPISGHATLYWYRQILGQGPELLVQFQDESVVDDSQLPKDRFSAERLKGVDSTLKIQPAELGDSAMYLCASSPHRGNTEAFFGQGTRLTVV.